This is a list of T cell receptor beta chains from one sample in a study of monozygotic twins with inflammatory bowel disease. TCRdb reprocessed the 5' RACE reads, keeping one entry per CDR3 protein, no DNA. The table lists roughly 170,000 distinct CDR3 sequences. The sample consisted of blood. The receptors stem from a human donor with ulcerative colitis or Crohn's disease, or a healthy co-twin of an affected twin (not recorded which). Both conserved end residues are part of each CDR3. Fields, in order: V gene, CDR3 length, J gene, CDR3 protein.

TRBV5-5	14	TRBJ1-4	CASSLEGEEEKLFF
TRBV20-1	15	TRBJ2-5	CSARNSQGAQETQYF
TRBV14	16	TRBJ2-1	CASSHPTSGVKNEQFF
TRBV29-1	15	TRBJ2-7	CSVADTGQISYEQYF
TRBV28	15	TRBJ2-5	CASSLSGGVQETQYF
TRBV7-8	15	TRBJ1-2	CASSLASTGRYGYTF
TRBV12-3/TRBV12-4	13	TRBJ2-2	CASSPSGRGELFF
TRBV6-5	13	TRBJ1-1	CASSYGRTTEAFF
TRBV29-1	13	TRBJ1-1	CSGDETGGTEAFF
TRBV5-1	16	TRBJ1-1	CASSREGTSLNTEAFF
TRBV29-1	13	TRBJ2-3	CSARQDSRDTQYF
TRBV12-3/TRBV12-4	15	TRBJ1-5	CASSFRGVRNQPQHF
TRBV5-1	17	TRBJ1-1	CASSPRGGGNLNTEAFF
TRBV7-2	15	TRBJ2-3	CASSLDRQGADTQYF
TRBV7-6	12	TRBJ1-4	CASSEDGSKLFF
TRBV4-1	16	TRBJ2-2	CASMRLWTGSTGELCF
TRBV10-3	14	TRBJ1-4	CAISGTTDNEKLFF
TRBV5-1	14	TRBJ2-5	CASSLSGGLETQYF
TRBV20-1	14	TRBJ1-1	CSGVRGVMNTEAFF
TRBV11-1	18	TRBJ2-7	CASSPRPGLVLRSYEQYF
TRBV5-1	18	TRBJ2-5	CASSLLFARQRPAETQYF
TRBV20-1	13	TRBJ2-7	CSATTSPSYEQYF
TRBV1	15	TRBJ1-1	CTSKVETGPNTEAFF
TRBV12-3/TRBV12-4	16	TRBJ2-5	CASSFGLAGGQETQYF
TRBV29-1	11	TRBJ2-7	CSVGTEYEQYF
TRBV9	14	TRBJ2-1	CASSGSGVHNEQFF
TRBV30	13	TRBJ1-2	CAWSGGGGYGYTF